This T cell receptor beta chain is from a study of technical replicates of blood from several donors. The protocol was immunoSEQ multiplex PCR, while the TCRdb copy is restricted to in-frame clones and leaves out a portion. This sample carries over 50,000 clones, 70% to 90% of them seen once, and the ten largest clones take about 5.5%. V lost 5 bases and J lost 5, with 16 bases in between. From germline, CDR1 is ENHRY and CDR2 SYGVKD. The CDR3 has 14 residues. The genes are TRBV10-3 and TRBJ2-7, with a tentative D call TRBD1 (5 bases). Specimen: PBMCs. The TCR was taken from a human donor in good health. Some clones in this sample may be carry-over from other donors' samples. The CDR3 sequence: CAISPLGDDDEQYF. CDR3 nucleotides: TGTGCCATCAGTCCTCTAGGGGATGACGACGAGCAGTACTTC.